This T cell receptor (beta chain) comes out of a study of OX40 agonist ivuxolimab in advanced cancers. The CDR3 totals 15 residues. CDR1 and CDR2 (germline): MRHNA, SNTAGT. V lost 0 bases, J lost 5 bases, and 12 bases lay in between. TCRdb's table, derived via immunoSEQ multiplex PCR, lists solely in-frame clones and lacks some. Among around 13,000 clones listed, 84% were seen once. The sequence came from an adult with an advanced solid tumor such as melanoma, head and neck, liver or kidney cancer. The specimen comprised CD4+ or CD8+ T cells sorted from blood, sampled in a trial of the OX40 agonist ivuxolimab. The chain couples TRBV6-4 to TRBJ2-3, with D perhaps TRBD2 (6 bases). CDR3 DNA sequence: TGTGCCAGCAGTGACTCGGGCCGGGAGTTAGATACGCAGTATTTT. Amino acid sequence: CASSDSGRELDTQYF.